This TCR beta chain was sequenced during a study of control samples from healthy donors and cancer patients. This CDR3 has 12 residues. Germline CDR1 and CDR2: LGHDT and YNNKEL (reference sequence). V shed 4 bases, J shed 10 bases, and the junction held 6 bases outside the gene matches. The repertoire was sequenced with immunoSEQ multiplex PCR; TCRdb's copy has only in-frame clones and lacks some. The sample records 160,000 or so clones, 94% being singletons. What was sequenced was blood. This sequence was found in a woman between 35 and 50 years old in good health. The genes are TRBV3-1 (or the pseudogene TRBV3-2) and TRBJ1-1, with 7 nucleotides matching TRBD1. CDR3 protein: CASSLQGYGAFF. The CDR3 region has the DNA TGTGCCAGCAGCCTACAGGGGTACGGAGCTTTCTTT.